The entry that follows covers one T cell receptor (beta chain) sequence. Its antigen is undetermined. The data derive from a study of vaccination effects on CD4 cells after COVID-19. Study context: Vaccination of participants consisted of two doses of either the BNT162b2 or mRNA-1273 vaccine.

V lost 1 base to trimming and J lost 7 bases, with 14 bases between them. Germline lookup yields CDR1 SGHAT and CDR2 FQNNGV. The CDR3 loop spans 15 amino acids. Antigen-specific CD4+ T cell clonotypes were called by their expansion after viral peptide-pool culture in ViraFEST. Having been cultured for under twelve days, the cells underwent CD4+ T cell isolation. On days 3 and 7, fresh IL-2 medium replaced half the medium. Here immunoSEQ multiplex PCR was the method, and the copy in TCRdb shows in-frame clones only, minus some. This sample yields 45,000 to 65,000 clones, of which over 75% are seen a single time; about 2.2% belongs to the top ten.

The clonotype comes from a human donor who received a COVID-19 vaccine. The V gene is TRBV11-2, the J gene TRBJ2-1; D may correspond to TRBD1 or TRBD2 (5 bases each). The sequenced sample was CD4+ T cells from PBMCs cultured with HCoV-229E spike peptides, obtained before COVID-19 vaccination. CDR3 in amino acids: CASSLVVGWGNEQFF. For the CDR3, the DNA is TGTGCCAGCAGCTTAGTGGTAGGGTGGGGGAATGAGCAGTTCTTC. The variable domain in full, completed from reference TRBV11-2 and TRBJ2-1, reads EAGVAQSPRYKIIEKRQSVAFWCNPISGHATLYWYQQILGQGPKLLIQFQNNGVVDDSQLPKDRFSAERLKGVDSTLKIQPAKLEDSAVYLCASSLVVGWGNEQFFGPGTRLTVL.